This entry is about one TCR beta chain. These data come from a study of T cells in Graves' hyperthyroidism and ophthalmopathy. Template material for amplifying TCR beta CDR3 regions consisted of RNA transcripts. The HTBI primer set served for first-round RT-PCR of the TCR CDR3. MiXCR, run by TCRdb on the multiplex PCR reads, gives a single entry per CDR3 protein. The sample yields around 490,000 distinct CDR3 sequences, 15% to 20% seen once. Diagnostic assessment was based on clinical symptoms, serum thyroxine and TRAb, thyroid ultrasound and orbital computed tomography. There are 15 residues in the CDR3. V shed 8 bases and J shed 2 bases, with 17 bases lying between them. The V gene's germline CDR1 is MNHEY and CDR2 SMNVEV (reference sequence).

This TCR was sampled from a man aged 40-55 years with Graves' ophthalmopathy. This chain connects TRBV27 to TRBJ2-3; D may be TRBD1 (6 bases). Input material: blood. The CDR3 reads CASSPGGLNTDTQYF. The CDR3 DNA follows: TGTGCCAGCTCCCCTGGGGGCTTAAACACAGATACGCAGTATTTT.